The 21 T cell receptor beta chains given below trace back to one sample, sequenced in a study of OX40 agonist ivuxolimab in advanced cancers. The assay was immunoSEQ multiplex PCR, and TCRdb's table has in-frame clones only and misses some. The repertoire holds approximately 74,000 clones, with roughly 87% as singletons. The input for sequencing was CD4+ or CD8+ T cells sorted from blood, taken in a trial of the OX40 agonist ivuxolimab. These receptors were taken from an adult with an advanced solid tumor such as melanoma, head and neck, liver or kidney cancer.

V gene TRBV15 combines with J gene TRBJ1-5, with D unclear. Germline V CDR1 and CDR2: LNHNV, YYDKDF (reference sequence). This CDR3 is 16 amino acids long. V was clipped by 3 bases and J by 0 bases, with 12 bases between them. CDR3 DNA: TGTGCCACCAGCAGTCCTCAAGGGTATAGCAATCAGCCCCAGCATTTT. Translating it yields CATSSPQGYSNQPQHF. The full variable domain, its missing parts supplied by reference TRBV15 and TRBJ1-5, is DAMVIQNPRYQVTQFGKPVTLSCSQTLNHNVMYWYQQKSSQAPKLLFHYYDKDFNNEADTPDNFQSRRPNTSFCFLDIRSPGLGDTAMYLCATSSPQGYSNQPQHFGDGTRLSIL.

The V gene is TRBV5-4, the J gene TRBJ2-5, with D perhaps given as TRBD1 or TRBD2 (5 bases each). Matching the DNA end better, TRBJ2-7 makes the J call doubtful. The CDR3 totals 14 residues. Per the germline V gene, CDR1 is SGHNT and CDR2 is YYREEE (reference sequence). CDR3 residues: CASSSTRGRYEQYF. CDR3 coding DNA: TGTGCCAGCAGCTCAACGAGGGGCCGCTACGAGCAGTACTTC.

The V call is TRBV5-6, the J call TRBJ1-6, with 7 positions matching TRBD1. Unmatched junction bases numbered 6, after V lost 5 bases and J lost 10 bases. The germline gives CDR1 SGHDT, CDR2 YYEEEE. The CDR3 consists of 13 residues. The CDR3 nucleotides read TGTGCCAGCAGTTTTGACAGGGAATCACCCCTCCACTTT. It encodes CASSFDRESPLHF.

The chain combines TRBV7-2 with TRBJ1-5; no clear D. The germline V and J ends were trimmed by 4 bases and 7 bases, with 11 bases remaining between them. Germline V CDR1 and CDR2: SGHTA, FQGNSA. This CDR3 is built from 13 residues. The CDR3 coding sequence is TGTGCCAGCAGCTCCCAAGGGTACCAGCCCCAGCATTTT. Translation gives CASSSQGYQPQHF.

V usage is TRBV21-1 and J usage is TRBJ2-3. TRBV21-1 is a pseudogene segment. The CDR3 runs 12 residues. CDR3 region: CASSKERDTQYF. The CDR3 nucleotides read TGTGCCAGCAGCAAAGAAAGGGATACGCAGTATTTT.

This clone has a single count. The chain has TRBV28 and TRBJ1-5, with TRBD1 matching 10 bases. V was clipped by 8 bases and J by 3 bases; unmatched bases: 1. Germline V gives CDR1 MDHEN, CDR2 SYDVKM. CDR3 size: 13 residues. The CDR3 bases are TGTGCCAGCGGGACAGGGGTCAATCAGCCCCAGCATTTT. It encodes CASGTGVNQPQHF.

The V call is TRBV9, the J call TRBJ2-5; TRBD2 matches 10 bases. The CDR3 covers 14 residues. Looked up from germline, CDR1 is SGDLS and CDR2 is YYNGEE. V trimming: 4 bases; J trimming: 4 bases; junction bases outside the gene matches: 4. Written as DNA, the CDR3 is TGTGCCAGCAGCCTCCGACTAGCGGGAGAGACCCAGTACTTC. Its translation: CASSLRLAGETQYF.

V gene TRBV7-9 combines with J gene TRBJ2-2; no clear D gene. Germline CDR1 is SEHNR and CDR2 is FQNEAQ (reference sequence). The CDR3 is 16 residues long. V was cut by 1 base and J by 1 base, with 10 bases left in between. As DNA, the CDR3 is TGTGCCAGCAGCTTAGTGGATAGGTGGAACACCGGGGAGCTGTTTTTT. The encoded protein is CASSLVDRWNTGELFF.

This rearrangement joins TRBV6-1 to TRBJ1-6; 8 nucleotides match TRBD1. V shed 4 bases and J 8 bases; nucleotides not matched to a gene: 10. This CDR3 has 16 amino acids. Germline V CDR1 and CDR2: MNHNS, SASEGT. The CDR3: CASSVIGQGGYSPLHF. CDR3 coding DNA: TGTGCCAGCAGTGTCATCGGACAGGGAGGATATTCACCCCTCCACTTT.

V and J are TRBV19 and TRBJ1-2; no clear D. Trimming cost V 5 bases and J 4 bases, with 11 bases left between them. The germline gives CDR1 LNHDA, CDR2 SQIVND (reference sequence). There are 13 residues in the CDR3. The CDR3 nucleotides read TGTGCCAGTAGTCCGAGTCTGGCCTATGGCTACACCTTC. It is translated as CASSPSLAYGYTF. Combining the CDR3 with reference TRBV19 and TRBJ1-2 gives the whole variable domain DGGITQSPKYLFRKEGQNVTLSCEQNLNHDAMYWYRQDPGQGLRLIYYSQIVNDFQKGDIAEGYSVSREKKESFPLTVTSAQKNPTAFYLCASSPSLAYGYTFGSGTRLTVV.

This clone was seen a few times. The genes are TRBV6-1 and TRBJ2-2; TRBD1 agrees at 9 bases. CDR1 is MNHNS and CDR2 is SASEGT in the germline V gene. The length of the CDR3 is 15 residues. Trimming cost V 5 bases and J 9 bases; bases outside gene matches: 10. The CDR3 here is CASSLQGAKMRELFF. The CDR3 DNA is TGTGCCAGCAGTCTACAGGGGGCTAAGATGCGGGAGCTGTTTTTT.

The genes are TRBV6-5 and TRBJ1-6; 9 bases agree with TRBD1. This CDR3 is built from 14 residues. Trimming cost V 2 bases and J 14 bases; bases outside gene matches: 7. Per the germline V gene, CDR1 is MNHEY and CDR2 is SVGAGI. The CDR3 reads CASSYAGTGKTLHF. Here the CDR3 DNA reads TGTGCCAGCAGTTACGCGGGGACAGGGAAAACCCTCCACTTT.

This chain links TRBV4-2 with TRBJ2-3, with 9 bases matching TRBD2. V gave up 3 bases and J gave up 4 bases; unmatched junction bases: 2. The CDR3 spans 14 residues. Germline-derived CDR1 and CDR2 are LGHNA and YNFKEQ. CDR3 sequence: CASSQGLAADTQYF. In DNA, the CDR3 is TGTGCCAGCAGCCAGGGACTAGCAGCAGATACGCAGTATTTT.

CDR3 in amino acids: CASSREGRTGGNNQPQHF. CDR3 nucleotide sequence: TGTGCCAGCAGCCGAGAGGGCCGGACAGGGGGAAACAATCAGCCCCAGCATTTT. J is TRBJ1-5 and V is TRBV21-1; TRBD1, the table's D call, lacks a check against the DNA. TRBV21-1 is flagged as a pseudogene. The CDR3 covers 18 residues.

The gene calls are TRBV19 and TRBJ2-7; weak D call: TRBD1 (6 bases). Germline values: CDR1 LNHDA, CDR2 SQIVND (reference sequence). CDR3 size: 15 residues. The V gene lost 6 bases and the J gene lost 2 bases, with 17 bases spanning the gap. This CDR3 reads CASRTRDIRTYEQYF. CDR3 coding DNA: TGTGCCAGTAGAACACGGGACATACGGACCTACGAGCAGTACTTC.

This clone was seen only once. The chain combines TRBV7-2 with TRBJ2-6; a weak D match, TRBD1 (5 bases). Per germline, CDR1 SGHTA and CDR2 FQGNSA. Trimming took off 4 bases at V and 0 bases at J, with 7 bases between the two ends. There are 15 residues in the CDR3. The CDR3 nucleotides read TGTGCCAGCAGCTCCGACAGCTCTGGGGCCAACGTCCTGACTTTC. Translated, it gives CASSSDSSGANVLTF.

The chain employs TRBV5-1 and TRBJ1-2; D gene uncertain. The CDR3 is 15 amino acids. From germline, CDR1 is SGHRS and CDR2 YFSETQ. Trimming removed 0 bases from V and 6 bases from J, with 15 bases in between. The CDR3 loop is CASSLVPPATNGYTF. The DNA for the CDR3 is TGCGCCAGCAGCTTGGTACCCCCAGCTACGAATGGCTACACCTTC.

This clone showed up just once. The chain employs TRBV5-1 and TRBJ2-1; 10 nucleotides align to TRBD2. The V segment lost 0 bases and the J segment 8 bases; nucleotides outside the gene matches: 5. Germline loops: CDR1 SGHRS, CDR2 YFSETQ. The CDR3 totals 15 residues. The CDR3 loop is CASSLAASGGHEQFF. CDR3 sequence (DNA): TGCGCCAGCAGCTTGGCGGCTAGCGGGGGTCATGAGCAGTTCTTC.

The table lists this clone with a few counts. The chain combines TRBV18 with TRBJ2-7, with D uncertain. There are 12 residues in the CDR3. Trimming shortened V by 6 bases and J by 0 bases, and 6 bases separated the two germline ends. Germline V gene lookup returns CDR1 KGHSH and CDR2 LQKENI. DNA for the CDR3: TGTGCCAGCTCGTCAGACTCCTACGAGCAGTACTTC. Its protein product is CASSSDSYEQYF.

The chain carries TRBV2 and TRBJ1-2; D call uncertain. Germline CDR1 reads SNHLY; CDR2 reads FYNNEI. The CDR3 has 14 amino acids. Trimming left V 4 bases short and J 4 bases short, with 13 bases between. Written as DNA, the CDR3 is TGTGCCAGCAGTGGTTTAATCCCCTTCTATGGCTACACCTTC. Translating gives CASSGLIPFYGYTF.

A single count supports this clone. V and J are TRBV30 and TRBJ2-7; TRBD2 matches at 7 bases. J gave up 3 bases and V 2 bases, and 1 base lay outside the gene matches. The germline V gene has CDR1 GTSNPN and CDR2 SVGIG (reference sequence). The CDR3 is 12 amino acids. The CDR3 loop reads CAWSRGVYEQYF. The CDR3 DNA reads as TGTGCCTGGAGTCGGGGGGTCTACGAGCAGTACTTC.